The source of this T cell receptor (beta chain) is a study of control samples from healthy donors and cancer patients. Trimming removed 5 bases from V and 4 bases from J, with 11 bases in between. This CDR3 region has 14 residues. Germline V gene lookup returns CDR1 SGHNT and CDR2 YENEEA. The assay was immunoSEQ multiplex PCR, and TCRdb's table has in-frame clones only and misses some. The sample holds 130,000 or so clones, about 89% seen once. Sequencing input: blood. This receptor was taken from a man between 18 and 29 years old in good health. The chain joins TRBV11-3 to TRBJ2-2, with D perhaps TRBD1 (6 bases). CDR3 sequence: CASSPQGGTGELFF. The CDR3 DNA is TGTGCCAGCAGCCCCCAAGGGGGCACCGGGGAGCTGTTTTTT. Variable domain in full (rest from reference TRBV11-3 and TRBJ2-2): EAGVVQSPRYKIIEKKQPVAFWCNPISGHNTLYWYLQNLGQGPELLIRYENEEAVDDSQLPKDRFSAERLKGVDSTLKIQPAELGDSAVYLCASSPQGGTGELFFGEGSRLTVL.